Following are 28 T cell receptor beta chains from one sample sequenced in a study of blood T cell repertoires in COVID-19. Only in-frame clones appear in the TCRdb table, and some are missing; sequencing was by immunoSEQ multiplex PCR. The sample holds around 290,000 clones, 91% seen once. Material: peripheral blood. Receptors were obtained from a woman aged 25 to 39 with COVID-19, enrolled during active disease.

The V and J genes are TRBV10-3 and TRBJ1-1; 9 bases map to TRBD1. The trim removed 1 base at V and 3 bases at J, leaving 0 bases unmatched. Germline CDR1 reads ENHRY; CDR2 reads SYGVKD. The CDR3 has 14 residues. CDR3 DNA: TGTGCCATCAGTGAGTGGACAGGGGACACTGAAGCTTTCTTT. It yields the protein CAISEWTGDTEAFF.

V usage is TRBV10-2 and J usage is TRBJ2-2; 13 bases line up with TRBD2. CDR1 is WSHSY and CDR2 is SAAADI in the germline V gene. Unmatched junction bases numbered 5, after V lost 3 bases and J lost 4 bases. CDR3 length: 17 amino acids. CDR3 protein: CASSDPGLAGVTGELFF. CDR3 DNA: TGCGCCAGCAGTGACCCCGGACTAGCGGGAGTCACCGGGGAGCTGTTTTTT.

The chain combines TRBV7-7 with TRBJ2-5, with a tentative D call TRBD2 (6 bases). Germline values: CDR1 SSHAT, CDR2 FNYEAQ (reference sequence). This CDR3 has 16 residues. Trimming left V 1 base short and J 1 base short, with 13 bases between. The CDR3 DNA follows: TGTGCCAGCAGCTTAGGGGCGGGATCCCCCCAAGAGACCCAGTACTTC. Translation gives CASSLGAGSPQETQYF.

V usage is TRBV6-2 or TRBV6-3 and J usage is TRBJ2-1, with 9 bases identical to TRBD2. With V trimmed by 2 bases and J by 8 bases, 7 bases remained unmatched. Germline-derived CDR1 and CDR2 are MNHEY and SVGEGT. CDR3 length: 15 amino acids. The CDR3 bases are TGTGCCAGCAGTTACGGGTTAGCGGGAGCATATGAGCAGTTCTTC. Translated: CASSYGLAGAYEQFF.

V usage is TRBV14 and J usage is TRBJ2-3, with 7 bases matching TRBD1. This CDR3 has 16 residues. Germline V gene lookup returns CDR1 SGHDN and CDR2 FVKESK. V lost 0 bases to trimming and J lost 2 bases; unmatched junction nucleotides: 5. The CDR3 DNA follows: TGTGCCAGCAGCCAAGATTCCGGGACAGCCACAGATACGCAGTATTTT. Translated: CASSQDSGTATDTQYF. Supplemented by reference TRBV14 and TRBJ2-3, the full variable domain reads EAGVTQFPSHSVIEKGQTVTLRCDPISGHDNLYWYRRVMGKEIKFLLHFVKESKQDESGMPNNRFLAERTGGTYSTLKVQPAELEDSGVYFCASSQDSGTATDTQYFGPGTRLTVL.

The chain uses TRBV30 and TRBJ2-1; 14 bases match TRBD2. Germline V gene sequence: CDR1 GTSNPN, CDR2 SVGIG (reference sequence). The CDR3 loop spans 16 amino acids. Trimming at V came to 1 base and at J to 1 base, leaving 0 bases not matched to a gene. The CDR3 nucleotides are TGTGCCTGGAGTGGGACTAGCGGGAGGTCCTACAATGAGCAGTTCTTC. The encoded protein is CAWSGTSGRSYNEQFF.

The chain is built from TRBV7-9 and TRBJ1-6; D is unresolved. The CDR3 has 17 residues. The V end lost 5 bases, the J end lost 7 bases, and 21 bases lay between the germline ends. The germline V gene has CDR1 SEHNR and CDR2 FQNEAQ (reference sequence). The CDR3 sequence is CASSPTGPLGGNSPLHF. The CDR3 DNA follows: TGTGCCAGCAGCCCTACTGGGCCCCTGGGTGGAAATTCACCCCTCCACTTT.

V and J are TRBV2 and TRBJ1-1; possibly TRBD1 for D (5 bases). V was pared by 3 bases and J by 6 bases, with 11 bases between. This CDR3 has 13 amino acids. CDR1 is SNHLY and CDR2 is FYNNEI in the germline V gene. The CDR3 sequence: CASSDGGGAEAFF. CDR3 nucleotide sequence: TGTGCCAGCAGTGACGGGGGAGGGGCTGAAGCTTTCTTT.

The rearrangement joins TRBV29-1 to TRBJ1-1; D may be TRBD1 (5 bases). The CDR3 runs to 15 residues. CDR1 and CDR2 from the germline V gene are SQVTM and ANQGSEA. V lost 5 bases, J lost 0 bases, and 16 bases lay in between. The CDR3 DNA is TGCAGCGTTACCAGGACATTTGCTTTGAACACTGAAGCTTTCTTT. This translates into CSVTRTFALNTEAFF.

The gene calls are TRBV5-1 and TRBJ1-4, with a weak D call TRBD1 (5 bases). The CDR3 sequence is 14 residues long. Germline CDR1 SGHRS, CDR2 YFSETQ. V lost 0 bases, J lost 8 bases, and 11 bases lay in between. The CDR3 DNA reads TGCGCCAGCAGCTTGGCCCAGGGCATCGAAAAACTGTTTTTT. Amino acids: CASSLAQGIEKLFF.

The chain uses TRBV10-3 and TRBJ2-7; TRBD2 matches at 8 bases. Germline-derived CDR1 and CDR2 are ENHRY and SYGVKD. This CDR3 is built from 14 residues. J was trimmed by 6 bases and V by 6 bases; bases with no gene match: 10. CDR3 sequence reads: CAIRGAGAELEQYF. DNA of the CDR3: TGTGCCATCAGGGGAGCGGGGGCGGAACTCGAGCAGTACTTC.

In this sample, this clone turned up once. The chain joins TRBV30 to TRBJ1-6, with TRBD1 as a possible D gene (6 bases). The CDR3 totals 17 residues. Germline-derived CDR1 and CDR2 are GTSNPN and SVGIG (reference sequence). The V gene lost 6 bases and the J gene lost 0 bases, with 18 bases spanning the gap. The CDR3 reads CACPVRDTTSYNSPLHF. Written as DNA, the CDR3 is TGTGCCTGTCCTGTCCGGGACACAACCTCCTATAATTCACCCCTCCACTTT.

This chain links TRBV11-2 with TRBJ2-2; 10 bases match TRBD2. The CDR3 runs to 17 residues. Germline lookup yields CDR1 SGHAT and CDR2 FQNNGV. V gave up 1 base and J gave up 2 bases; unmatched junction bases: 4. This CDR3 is CASSLAGLAENTGELFF. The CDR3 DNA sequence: TGTGCCAGCAGCTTAGCTGGACTAGCGGAAAACACCGGGGAGCTGTTTTTT.

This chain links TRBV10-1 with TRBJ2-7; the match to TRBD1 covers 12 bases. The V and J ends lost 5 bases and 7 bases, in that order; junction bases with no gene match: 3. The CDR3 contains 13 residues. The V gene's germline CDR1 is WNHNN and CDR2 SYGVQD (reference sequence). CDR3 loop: CASSRDRGREQYF. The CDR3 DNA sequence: TGCGCCAGCAGTCGGGACAGGGGGCGAGAGCAGTACTTC.

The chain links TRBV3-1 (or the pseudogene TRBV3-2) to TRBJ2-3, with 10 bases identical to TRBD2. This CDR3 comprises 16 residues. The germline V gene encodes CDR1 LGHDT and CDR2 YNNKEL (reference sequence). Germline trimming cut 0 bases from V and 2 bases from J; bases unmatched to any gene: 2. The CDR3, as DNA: TGTGCCAGCAGCCAAGATGGGACTAGCGCCACAGATACGCAGTATTTT. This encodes CASSQDGTSATDTQYF.

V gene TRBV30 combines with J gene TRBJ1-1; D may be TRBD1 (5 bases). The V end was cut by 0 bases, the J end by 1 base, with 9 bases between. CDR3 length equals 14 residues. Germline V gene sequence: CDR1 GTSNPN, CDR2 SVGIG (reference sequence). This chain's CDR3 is CAWSVGRANTEAFF. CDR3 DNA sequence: TGTGCCTGGAGTGTCGGCAGGGCGAACACTGAAGCTTTCTTT.

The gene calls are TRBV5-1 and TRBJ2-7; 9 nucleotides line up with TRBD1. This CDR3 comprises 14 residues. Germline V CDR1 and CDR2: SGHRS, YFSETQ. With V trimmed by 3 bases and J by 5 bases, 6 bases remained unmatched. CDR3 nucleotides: TGCGCCAGCAGCTACGGACAGGGGAACGACGAGCAGTACTTC. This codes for CASSYGQGNDEQYF.

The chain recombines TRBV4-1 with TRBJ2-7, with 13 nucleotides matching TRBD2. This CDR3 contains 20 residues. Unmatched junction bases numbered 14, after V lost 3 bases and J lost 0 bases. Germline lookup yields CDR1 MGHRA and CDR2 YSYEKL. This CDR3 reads CASSHDFSRLAGGSSYEQYF. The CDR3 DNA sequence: TGCGCCAGCAGCCATGATTTTTCGAGACTAGCGGGAGGAAGCTCCTACGAGCAGTACTTC.

CDR3 sequence (DNA): TGTGCCAGCACCCTAGCGGGAGACTACAATGAGCAGTTCTTC. It encodes CASTLAGDYNEQFF. The chain employs TRBV27 and TRBJ2-1, with 10 bases aligning to TRBD2. The CDR3 consists of 14 residues. V was pared by 7 bases and J by 3 bases, with 3 bases of the junction left unmatched. The germline gives CDR1 MNHEY, CDR2 SMNVEV (reference sequence).

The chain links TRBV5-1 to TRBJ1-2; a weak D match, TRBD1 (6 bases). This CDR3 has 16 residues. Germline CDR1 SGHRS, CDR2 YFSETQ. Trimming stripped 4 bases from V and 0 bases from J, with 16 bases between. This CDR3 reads CASSVGGQHANYGYTF. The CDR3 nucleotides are TGCGCCAGCAGCGTGGGGGGACAACACGCTAACTATGGCTACACCTTC.

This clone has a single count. The CDR3 region is CAWRGPGVEQYF. The DNA of the CDR3 is TGTGCCTGGAGAGGACCGGGAGTCGAGCAGTACTTC. The gene calls are TRBV30 and TRBJ2-7, with D possibly TRBD2 on 6 matching bases. The CDR3 is made up of 12 amino acids. CDR1 is GTSNPN, CDR2 SVGIG, per germline (reference sequence). Trimming shortened V by 3 bases and J by 6 bases, and 12 bases separated the two germline ends.

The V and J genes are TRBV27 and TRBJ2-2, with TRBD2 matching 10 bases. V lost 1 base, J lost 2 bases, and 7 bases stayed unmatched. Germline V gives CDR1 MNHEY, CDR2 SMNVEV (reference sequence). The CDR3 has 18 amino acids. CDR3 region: CASSLYGLAESNTGELFF. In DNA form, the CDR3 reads TGTGCCAGCAGTTTATACGGACTAGCGGAAAGTAACACCGGGGAGCTGTTTTTT.

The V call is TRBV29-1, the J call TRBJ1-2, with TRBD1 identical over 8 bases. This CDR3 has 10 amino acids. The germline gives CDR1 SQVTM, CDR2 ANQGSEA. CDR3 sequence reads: CSTGGYGYTF. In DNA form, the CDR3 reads TGCAGTACAGGGGGCTATGGCTACACCTTC.

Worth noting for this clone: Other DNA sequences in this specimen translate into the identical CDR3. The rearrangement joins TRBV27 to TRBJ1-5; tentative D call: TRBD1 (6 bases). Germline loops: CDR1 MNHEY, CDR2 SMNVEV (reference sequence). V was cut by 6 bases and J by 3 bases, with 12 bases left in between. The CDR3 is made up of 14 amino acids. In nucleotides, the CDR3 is TGTGCCAGCAGCCTAGGACAGTCCAATCAGCCCCAGCATTTT. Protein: CASSLGQSNQPQHF.

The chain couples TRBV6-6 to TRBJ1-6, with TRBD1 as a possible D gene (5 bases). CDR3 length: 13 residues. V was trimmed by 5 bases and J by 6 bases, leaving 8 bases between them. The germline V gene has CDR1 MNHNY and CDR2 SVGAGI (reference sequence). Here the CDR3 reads CASSVTVNSPLHF. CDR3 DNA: TGTGCCAGCAGTGTGACAGTTAATTCACCCCTCCACTTT.

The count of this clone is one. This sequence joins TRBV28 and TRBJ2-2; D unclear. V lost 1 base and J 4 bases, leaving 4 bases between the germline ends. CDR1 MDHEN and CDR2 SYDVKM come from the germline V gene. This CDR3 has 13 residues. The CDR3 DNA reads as TGTGCCAGCAGTTTATCCGGCACCGGGGAGCTGTTTTTT. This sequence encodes CASSLSGTGELFF.

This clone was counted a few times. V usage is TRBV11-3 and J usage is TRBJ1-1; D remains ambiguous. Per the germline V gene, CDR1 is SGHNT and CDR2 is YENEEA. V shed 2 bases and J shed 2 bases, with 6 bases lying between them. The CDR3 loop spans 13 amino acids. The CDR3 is CASSLRSNTEAFF. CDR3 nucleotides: TGTGCCAGCAGCTTACGGAGTAACACTGAAGCTTTCTTT.

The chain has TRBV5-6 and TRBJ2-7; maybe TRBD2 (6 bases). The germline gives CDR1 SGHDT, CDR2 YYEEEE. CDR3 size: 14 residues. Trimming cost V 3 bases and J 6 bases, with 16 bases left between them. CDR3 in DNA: TGTGCCAGCAGCTCCGACCTAGGTAGCGGCGAGCAGTACTTC. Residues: CASSSDLGSGEQYF. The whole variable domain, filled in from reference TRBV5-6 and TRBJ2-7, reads DAGVTQSPTHLIKTRGQQVTLRCSPKSGHDTVSWYQQALGQGPQFIFQYYEEEERQRGNFPDRFSGHQFPNYSSELNVNALLLGDSALYLCASSSDLGSGEQYFGPGTRLTVT.